A selection of T cell receptor beta chains follows, all from one sample in a study of cytomegalovirus exposure and HLA in healthy donors. Method: immunoSEQ multiplex PCR; TCRdb's copy keeps in-frame clones and lacks some. The sample has fewer than 90,000 clones; around 79% are singletons. The sequenced sample was PBMCs. The receptor source for this set is a woman between 40 and 50 years old in good health and CMV-seropositive. Both conserved end residues are part of each CDR3. Fields, in order: V gene, D gene, J gene, clone size, CDR3 DNA, CDR3 protein. D genes are given only for firm matches. Rows may omit the clone size; those that give it use once, few, many or a size class.

TRBV6-1	TRBD2	TRBJ2-1	NA	TGTGCCAGCAGTGGAGGACTAGCGAGCTCCTACAATGAGCAGTTCTTC	CASSGGLASSYNEQFF
TRBV4-3	NA	TRBJ1-4	NA	TGCGCCAGCAGCCAAGAGTCCAGGGAAGAACTTAATGAAAAACTGTTTTTT	CASSQESREELNEKLFF
TRBV15	TRBD1	TRBJ1-2	NA	TGTGCCACCAGCAGATTCCGGGACAGGGCGAGTGGCTACACCTTC	CATSRFRDRASGYTF
TRBV9	TRBD2	TRBJ2-2	NA	TGTGCCACCGCCGGGGGGGGAACGAACACCGGGGAGCTGTTTTTT	CATAGGGTNTGELFF
TRBV7-9	TRBD2	TRBJ2-3	NA	TGTGCCAGCAGCCTTGGTGCTAGCGGGAGTCGCACAGATACGCAGTATTTT	CASSLGASGSRTDTQYF
TRBV30	NA	TRBJ1-1	once	TGTGCCTGGAGACTTGGGCAGGGCGCGGTTGCGGGGACTGAAGCTTTCTTT	CAWRLGQGAVAGTEAFF
TRBV7-8	NA	TRBJ1-2	NA	TGTGCCAGCAGCTTAGGTTTAGGGGACTATGGCTACACCTTC	CASSLGLGDYGYTF
TRBV5-1	TRBD1	TRBJ1-6	NA	TGCGCCAGCAGCTTGTCTGGGACAGACAATTCACCCCTCCACTTT	CASSLSGTDNSPLHF
TRBV28	TRBD1	TRBJ1-5	NA	TGTGCCAGCAGTTTATTAGGACAGGGTGAAAATCAGCCCCAGCATTTT	CASSLLGQGENQPQHF
TRBV7-8	NA	TRBJ1-1	NA	TGTGCCAGCAGCTTGAGGAAATCGAACACTGAAGCTTTCTTT	CASSLRKSNTEAFF
TRBV6-1	NA	TRBJ1-6	once	TGTGCCAGCAGTGAAGCGCTTTGGTTCAGGAATTCACCCCTCCACTTT	CASSEALWFRNSPLHF
TRBV5-1	NA	TRBJ2-7	NA	TGCGCCAGCAGCTTGGTTGCGGGCTACGAGCAGTACTTC	CASSLVAGYEQYF
TRBV18	NA	TRBJ2-7	once	TGTGCCAGCTCACCAAATAGTCTCACGGCAGGGGTATACGAGCAGTACTTC	CASSPNSLTAGVYEQYF
TRBV27	NA	TRBJ2-7	NA	TGTGCCAGCAGTACCCGGGACTCTAGCTACGAGCAGTACTTC	CASSTRDSSYEQYF
TRBV10-3	NA	TRBJ2-3	NA	TGTGCCATCAGGACGGGAGAGATTACAGATACGCAGTATTTT	CAIRTGEITDTQYF
TRBV19	NA	TRBJ2-7	NA	TGTGCCAGTAGATACCGGGACATGAGCTCCTACGAGCAGTACTTC	CASRYRDMSSYEQYF
TRBV6-1	NA	TRBJ1-4	NA	TGTGCCAGCACCCGTCAAGTAGTTAATGAAAAACTGTTTTTT	CASTRQVVNEKLFF
TRBV19	TRBD1	TRBJ1-1	NA	TGTGCCAGTAGCCCGTGGACAGGGGTCACTGAAGCTTTCTTT	CASSPWTGVTEAFF
TRBV5-1	NA	TRBJ2-7	NA	TGCGCCAGCAGCTTGGCCGGGGAATACGAGCAGTACTTC	CASSLAGEYEQYF
TRBV12-5	NA	TRBJ2-7	NA	TGTGCCTTAGAAGAGCAGTACTTC	CALEEQYF
TRBV19	TRBD1	TRBJ1-1	NA	TGTGCCAGTAAAGAGGGGGCTAAGGGGCATAACACTGAAGCTTTCTTT	CASKEGAKGHNTEAFF
TRBV4-1	TRBD1	TRBJ1-2	NA	TGCGCCAGCAGCCACACCGGGACAGGAGACTATGGCTACACCTTC	CASSHTGTGDYGYTF
TRBV13	TRBD1	TRBJ1-2	once	TGTGCCAGCAGCCTAGGGACAGGCACCTTC	CASSLGTGTF
TRBV18	NA	TRBJ1-1	few	TGTGCCAGCTCACCGTGGGGGGACACTGAAGCTTTCTTT	CASSPWGDTEAFF
TRBV6-1	TRBD1	TRBJ1-5	NA	TGTGCCAGCAAGGGACAGGGGGCTTTGGATCAGCCCCAGCATTTT	CASKGQGALDQPQHF
TRBV10-3	TRBD1	TRBJ2-1	NA	TGTGCCATCAGTGATCCGGGACAGGGCTACAATGAGCAGTTCTTC	CAISDPGQGYNEQFF
TRBV28	TRBD1	TRBJ1-1	NA	TGTGCCAGCAGTTACGACAGGGCTTCAGCTTTCTTT	CASSYDRASAFF
TRBV30	NA	TRBJ2-4	NA	TGTGCCTGGAGTAGGGCCAGGGCACAGTACTTC	CAWSRARAQYF
TRBV6-4	TRBD1	TRBJ1-1	few	TGTGCCAGCAGTGACTCGAACAGGGGAACTGAAGCTTTCTTT	CASSDSNRGTEAFF
TRBV7-2	NA	TRBJ1-2	NA	TGTGCCAGCAGCGTGGACATCAACTATGGCTACACCTTC	CASSVDINYGYTF
TRBV5-1	NA	TRBJ2-3	NA	TGCGCCAGCAGCTTGGAGGGGAAGCGGGGCACAGATACGCAGTATTTT	CASSLEGKRGTDTQYF
TRBV10-3	NA	TRBJ2-1	once	TGTGCCACCCCGGGGGTCAATGAGCAGTTCTTC	CATPGVNEQFF
TRBV19	TRBD1	TRBJ1-3	NA	TGTGCCAGTAGTACCGACAGGGCCGGAAACACCATATATTTT	CASSTDRAGNTIYF
TRBV19	NA	TRBJ2-5	NA	TGTGCCAGTAGCAATCGACAGCCACCTATTCAAGAGACCCAGTACTTC	CASSNRQPPIQETQYF
TRBV2	NA	TRBJ2-1	NA	TGTGCCAGCATCCAAAATGAGCAGTTCTTC	CASIQNEQFF
TRBV15	NA	TRBJ2-1	NA	TGTGCCACCAGCACTACAGGGAGGGGTGAGCAGTTCTTC	CATSTTGRGEQFF
TRBV18	NA	TRBJ1-1	NA	TGTGCCAGCTCACCTCCAGTGAACACTGAAGCTTTCTTT	CASSPPVNTEAFF
TRBV7-8	TRBD1	TRBJ2-7	NA	TGTGCCAGCAGCTTAACCGGGACAGTCTCCTACGAGCAGTACTTC	CASSLTGTVSYEQYF
TRBV2	NA	TRBJ1-3	few	TGTGCCAGCAGTGCTTCCTACTCTGGAAACACCATATATTTT	CASSASYSGNTIYF
TRBV27	TRBD2	TRBJ2-2	few	TGTGCCAGCAGTTTAGGAGTTACGAGCGGGAGTCCCGGGGAGCTGTTTTTT	CASSLGVTSGSPGELFF
TRBV18	NA	TRBJ1-3	NA	TGTGCCAGCTCACCATTTGAGTCGAGTGGAAACACCATATATTTT	CASSPFESSGNTIYF
TRBV5-1	TRBD2	TRBJ2-3	NA	TGCGCCAGCAGCGTACAGCGGGGGGATACGCAGTATTTT	CASSVQRGDTQYF
TRBV6-5	NA	TRBJ1-1	NA	TGTGCCAGCAGTTACTCGAGGATGGGGGCGAACACTGAAGCTTTCTTT	CASSYSRMGANTEAFF
TRBV5-1	NA	TRBJ1-4	few	TGCGCCAGCAGCCCGGACAGTTCCGAAAAACTGTTTTTT	CASSPDSSEKLFF
TRBV7-3	TRBD2	TRBJ2-3	few	TGTGCCAGCAGCGCGGGGGGGCAATCAGATACGCAGTATTTT	CASSAGGQSDTQYF
TRBV15	NA	TRBJ2-5	once	TGTGCCACCAGCAGAGATCCACAGGCCCAAGAGACCCAGTACTTC	CATSRDPQAQETQYF
TRBV5-4	TRBD1	TRBJ1-4	NA	TGTGCCAGCAGCTTCGGGGGACAGGCAGGAGAGAAACTGTTTTTT	CASSFGGQAGEKLFF
TRBV28	NA	TRBJ1-5	few	TGTGCCAGCAGTCCGGCCGGGGCAGGGAGGAATCAGCCCCAGCATTTT	CASSPAGAGRNQPQHF
TRBV19	TRBD1	TRBJ1-2	once	TGTGCCAGTAGAACGACAGGGAGCCAGGCAAGAAATGGCTACACCTTC	CASRTTGSQARNGYTF
TRBV19	TRBD1	TRBJ1-1	few	TGTGCCAGTAGGGACAGGGGTAACACTGAAGCTTTCTTT	CASRDRGNTEAFF
TRBV30	TRBD2	TRBJ2-5	NA	TGTGCCTGGAGTGTGTCCCGGGGGGGCCAAGAGACCCAGTACTTC	CAWSVSRGGQETQYF
TRBV27	TRBD1	TRBJ2-7	NA	TGTGCCAGCAGTCCTACAGGGGGCAACTACGAGCAGTACTTC	CASSPTGGNYEQYF
TRBV4-1	NA	TRBJ1-5	NA	TGCGCCAGCAGCCAAGATCCACGGGGCAATCAGCCCCAGCATTTT	CASSQDPRGNQPQHF
TRBV7-3	TRBD1	TRBJ1-2	once	TGTGCCAGCAGCCCAACAGGGGGCATAGACTATGGCTACACCTTC	CASSPTGGIDYGYTF
TRBV21-1	NA	TRBJ2-7	NA	TGTGCCAGCAGCAAATTATCACCGAGCTGGTACGAGCAGTACTTC	CASSKLSPSWYEQYF
TRBV29-1	NA	TRBJ1-2	NA	TGCAGCGTTGAGCGAGAAGGAAGGGGCACCCCCATTCGAAACTTC	CSVEREGRGTPIRNF
TRBV18	NA	TRBJ2-7	NA	TGTGCCAGCTCACCAAGCGAACTCTACGAGCAGTACTTC	CASSPSELYEQYF
TRBV28	TRBD2	TRBJ2-2	NA	TGTGCCAGCAGCCTGGGACTAGCGGGATACGGGGAGCTGTTTTTT	CASSLGLAGYGELFF
TRBV25-1	NA	TRBJ2-1	NA	TGTGCCAGCAGTGAGACTGGTCTATACAATGAGCAGTTCTTC	CASSETGLYNEQFF